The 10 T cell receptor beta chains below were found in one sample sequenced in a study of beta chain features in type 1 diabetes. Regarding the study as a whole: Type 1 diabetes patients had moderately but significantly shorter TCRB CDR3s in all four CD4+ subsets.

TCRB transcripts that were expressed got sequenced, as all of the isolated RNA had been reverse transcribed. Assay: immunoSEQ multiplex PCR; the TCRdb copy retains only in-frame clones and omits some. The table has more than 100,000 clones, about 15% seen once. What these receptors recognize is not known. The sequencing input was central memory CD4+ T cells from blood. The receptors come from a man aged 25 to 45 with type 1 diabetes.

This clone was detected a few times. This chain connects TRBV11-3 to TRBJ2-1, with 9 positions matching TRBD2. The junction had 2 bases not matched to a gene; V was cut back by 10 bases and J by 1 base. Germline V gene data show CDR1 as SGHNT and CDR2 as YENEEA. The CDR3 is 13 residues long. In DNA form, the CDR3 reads TGTGCCATCGCGGGGGGGTCCTACAATGAGCAGTTCTTC. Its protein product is CAIAGGSYNEQFF. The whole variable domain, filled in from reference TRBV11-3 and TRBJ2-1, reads EAGVVQSPRYKIIEKKQPVAFWCNPISGHNTLYWYLQNLGQGPELLIRYENEEAVDDSQLPKDRFSAERLKGVDSTLKIQPAELGDSAVYLCAIAGGSYNEQFFGPGTRLTVL.

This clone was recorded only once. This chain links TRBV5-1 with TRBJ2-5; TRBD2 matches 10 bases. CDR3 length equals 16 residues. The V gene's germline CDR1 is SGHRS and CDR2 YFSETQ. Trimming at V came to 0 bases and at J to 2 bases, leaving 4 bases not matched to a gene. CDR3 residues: CASSLAELAGQETQYF. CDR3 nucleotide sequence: TGCGCCAGCAGCTTGGCCGAACTAGCGGGGCAAGAGACCCAGTACTTC.

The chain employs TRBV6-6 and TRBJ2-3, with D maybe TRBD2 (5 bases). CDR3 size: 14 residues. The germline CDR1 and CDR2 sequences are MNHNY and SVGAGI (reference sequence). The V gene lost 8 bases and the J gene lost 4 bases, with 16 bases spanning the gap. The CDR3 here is CASLLGGSADTQYF. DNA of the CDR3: TGTGCCAGCCTCCTGGGTGGGAGCGCAGATACGCAGTATTTT.

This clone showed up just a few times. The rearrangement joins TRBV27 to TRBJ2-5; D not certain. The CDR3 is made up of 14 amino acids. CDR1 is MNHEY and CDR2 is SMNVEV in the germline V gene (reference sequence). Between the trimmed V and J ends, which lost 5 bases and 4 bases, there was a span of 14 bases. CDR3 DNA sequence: TGTGCCAGCAGTCCCTGGGGAACACGAGAGACCCAGTACTTC. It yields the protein CASSPWGTRETQYF.

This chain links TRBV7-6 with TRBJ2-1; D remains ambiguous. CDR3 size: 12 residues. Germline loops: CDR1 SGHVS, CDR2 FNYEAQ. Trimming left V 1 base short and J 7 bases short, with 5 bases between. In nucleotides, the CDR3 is TGTGCCAGCAGCTTAGGTAAAAATGAGCAGTTCTTC. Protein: CASSLGKNEQFF.

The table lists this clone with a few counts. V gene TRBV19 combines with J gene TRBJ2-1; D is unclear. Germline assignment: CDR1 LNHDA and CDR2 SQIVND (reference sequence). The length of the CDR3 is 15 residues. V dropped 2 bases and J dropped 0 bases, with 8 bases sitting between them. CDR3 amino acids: CASSIRADSYNEQFF. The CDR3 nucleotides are TGTGCCAGTAGTATACGTGCGGACTCCTACAATGAGCAGTTCTTC.

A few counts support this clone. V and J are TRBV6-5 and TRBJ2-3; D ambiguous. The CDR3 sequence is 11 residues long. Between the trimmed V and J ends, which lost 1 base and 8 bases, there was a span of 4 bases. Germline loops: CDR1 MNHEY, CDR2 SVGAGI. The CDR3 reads CASSYFGTQYF. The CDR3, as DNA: TGTGCCAGCAGTTACTTCGGTACGCAGTATTTT.

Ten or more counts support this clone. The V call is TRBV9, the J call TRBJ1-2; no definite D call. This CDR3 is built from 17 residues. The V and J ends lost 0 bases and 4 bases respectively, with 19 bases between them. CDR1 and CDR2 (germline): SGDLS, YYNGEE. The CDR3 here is CASSVGVRLGRRYGYTF. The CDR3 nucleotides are TGTGCCAGCAGCGTAGGGGTTCGGCTCGGCAGACGCTATGGCTACACCTTC.

DNA for the CDR3: TGTGCCACCAGCAGAGATCTAGGGGGCACAGATACGCAGTATTTT. Translation: CATSRDLGGTDTQYF. This chain joins TRBV15 and TRBJ2-3; a possible D gene is TRBD1 (5 bases). Germline lookup yields CDR1 LNHNV and CDR2 YYDKDF (reference sequence). Trimming removed 0 bases at V and 1 base at J, with 8 bases between. The CDR3 extends over 15 amino acids.

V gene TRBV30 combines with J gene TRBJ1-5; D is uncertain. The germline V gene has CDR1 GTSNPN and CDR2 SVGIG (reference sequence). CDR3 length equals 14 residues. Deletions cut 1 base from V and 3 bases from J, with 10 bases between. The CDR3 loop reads CAWSGWQTNQPQHF. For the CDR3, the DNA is TGTGCCTGGAGTGGGTGGCAGACCAATCAGCCCCAGCATTTT.